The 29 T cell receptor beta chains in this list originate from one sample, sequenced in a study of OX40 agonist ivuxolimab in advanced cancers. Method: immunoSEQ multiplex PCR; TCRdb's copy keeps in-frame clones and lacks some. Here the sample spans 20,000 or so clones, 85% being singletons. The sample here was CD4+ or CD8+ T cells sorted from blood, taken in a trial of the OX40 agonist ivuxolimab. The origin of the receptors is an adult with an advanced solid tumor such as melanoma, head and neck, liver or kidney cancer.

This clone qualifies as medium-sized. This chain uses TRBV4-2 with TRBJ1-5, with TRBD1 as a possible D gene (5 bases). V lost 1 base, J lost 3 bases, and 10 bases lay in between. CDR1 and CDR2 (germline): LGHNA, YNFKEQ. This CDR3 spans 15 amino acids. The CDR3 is CASSQGTGANQPQHF. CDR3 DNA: TGTGCCAGCAGCCAAGGTACAGGAGCCAATCAGCCCCAGCATTTT.

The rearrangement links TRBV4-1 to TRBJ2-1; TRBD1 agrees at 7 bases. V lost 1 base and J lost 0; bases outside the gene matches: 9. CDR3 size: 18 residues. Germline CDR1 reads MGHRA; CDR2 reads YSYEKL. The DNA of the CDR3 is TGCGCCAGCAGCCAAGGTCCCTCAGGGGGTGTCTCCTACAATGAGCAGTTCTTC. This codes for CASSQGPSGGVSYNEQFF.

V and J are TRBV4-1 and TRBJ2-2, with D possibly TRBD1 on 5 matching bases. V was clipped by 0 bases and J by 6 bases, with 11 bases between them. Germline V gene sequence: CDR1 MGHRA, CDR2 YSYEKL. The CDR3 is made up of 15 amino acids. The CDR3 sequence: CASSQEDTPPGELFF. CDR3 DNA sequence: TGCGCCAGCAGCCAAGAGGACACCCCCCCCGGGGAGCTGTTTTTT.

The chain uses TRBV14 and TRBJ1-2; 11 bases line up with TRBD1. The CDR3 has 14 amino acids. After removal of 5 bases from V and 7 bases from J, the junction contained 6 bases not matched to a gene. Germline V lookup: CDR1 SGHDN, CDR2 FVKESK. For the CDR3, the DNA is TGTGCCAGCAGCTATGGACAGGGGGCTTTTGGCTACACCTTC. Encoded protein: CASSYGQGAFGYTF.

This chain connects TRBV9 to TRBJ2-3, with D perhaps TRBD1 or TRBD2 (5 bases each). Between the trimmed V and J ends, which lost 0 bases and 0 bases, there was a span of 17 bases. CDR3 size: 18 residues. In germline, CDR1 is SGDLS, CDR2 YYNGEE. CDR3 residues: CASSVGPPGRPSTDTQYF. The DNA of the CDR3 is TGTGCCAGCAGCGTAGGCCCCCCGGGACGACCGAGCACAGATACGCAGTATTTT.

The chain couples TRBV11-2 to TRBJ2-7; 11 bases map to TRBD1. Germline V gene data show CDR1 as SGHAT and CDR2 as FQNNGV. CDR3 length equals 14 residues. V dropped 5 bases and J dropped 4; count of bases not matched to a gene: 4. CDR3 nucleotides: TGTGCCAGCAGCGGACAGGGGGCGTCGTACGAGCAGTACTTC. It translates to CASSGQGASYEQYF.

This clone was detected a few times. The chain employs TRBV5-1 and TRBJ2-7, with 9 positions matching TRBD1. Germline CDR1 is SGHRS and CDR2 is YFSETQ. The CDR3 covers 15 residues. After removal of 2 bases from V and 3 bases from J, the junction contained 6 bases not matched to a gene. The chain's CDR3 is CASSLRQGDYYEQYF. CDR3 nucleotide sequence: TGCGCCAGCAGCTTAAGACAGGGGGATTACTACGAGCAGTACTTC.

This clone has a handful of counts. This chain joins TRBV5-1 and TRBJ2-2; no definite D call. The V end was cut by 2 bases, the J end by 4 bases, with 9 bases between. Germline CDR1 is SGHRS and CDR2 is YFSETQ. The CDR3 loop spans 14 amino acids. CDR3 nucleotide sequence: TGCGCCAGCAGCTTAAACCCCGGCACCGGGGAGCTGTTTTTT. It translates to CASSLNPGTGELFF.

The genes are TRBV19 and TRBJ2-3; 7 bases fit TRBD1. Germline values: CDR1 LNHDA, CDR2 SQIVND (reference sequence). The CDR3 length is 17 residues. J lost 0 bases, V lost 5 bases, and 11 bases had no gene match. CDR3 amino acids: CASSGTQGHPSTDTQYF. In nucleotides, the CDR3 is TGTGCCAGTAGTGGCACACAGGGGCACCCAAGCACAGATACGCAGTATTTT. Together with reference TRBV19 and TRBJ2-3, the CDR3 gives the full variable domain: DGGITQSPKYLFRKEGQNVTLSCEQNLNHDAMYWYRQDPGQGLRLIYYSQIVNDFQKGDIAEGYSVSREKKESFPLTVTSAQKNPTAFYLCASSGTQGHPSTDTQYFGPGTRLTVL.

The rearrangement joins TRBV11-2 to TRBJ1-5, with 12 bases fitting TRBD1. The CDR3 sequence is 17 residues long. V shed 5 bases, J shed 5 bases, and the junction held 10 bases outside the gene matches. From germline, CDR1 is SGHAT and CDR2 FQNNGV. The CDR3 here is CASSLGTGQGAHQPQHF. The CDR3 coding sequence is TGTGCCAGCAGCCTAGGAACGGGACAGGGGGCCCATCAGCCCCAGCATTTT.

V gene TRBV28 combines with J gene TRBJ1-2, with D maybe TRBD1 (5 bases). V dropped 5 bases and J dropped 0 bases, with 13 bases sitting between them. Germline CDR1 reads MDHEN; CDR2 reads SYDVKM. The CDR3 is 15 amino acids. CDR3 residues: CASSTTDTTNYGYTF. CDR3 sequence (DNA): TGTGCCAGCAGTACGACGGACACCACTAACTATGGCTACACCTTC.

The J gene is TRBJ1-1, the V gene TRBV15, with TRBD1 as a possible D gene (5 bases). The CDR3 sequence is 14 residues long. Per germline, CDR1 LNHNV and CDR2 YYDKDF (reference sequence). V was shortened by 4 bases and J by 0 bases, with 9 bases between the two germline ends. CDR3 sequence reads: CATSIRVMNTEAFF. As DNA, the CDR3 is TGTGCCACCAGCATCAGGGTAATGAACACTGAAGCTTTCTTT.

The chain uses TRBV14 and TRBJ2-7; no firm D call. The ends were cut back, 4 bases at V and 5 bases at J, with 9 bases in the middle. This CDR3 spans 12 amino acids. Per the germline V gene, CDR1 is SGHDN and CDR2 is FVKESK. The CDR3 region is CASSPSGDEQYF. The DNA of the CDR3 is TGTGCCAGCAGCCCTAGTGGGGACGAGCAGTACTTC.

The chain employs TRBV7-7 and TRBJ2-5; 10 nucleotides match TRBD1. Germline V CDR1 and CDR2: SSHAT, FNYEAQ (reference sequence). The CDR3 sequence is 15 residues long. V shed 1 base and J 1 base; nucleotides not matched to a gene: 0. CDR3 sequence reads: CASSLGDRGQETQYF. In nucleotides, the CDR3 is TGTGCCAGCAGCTTAGGGGACAGGGGCCAAGAGACCCAGTACTTC.

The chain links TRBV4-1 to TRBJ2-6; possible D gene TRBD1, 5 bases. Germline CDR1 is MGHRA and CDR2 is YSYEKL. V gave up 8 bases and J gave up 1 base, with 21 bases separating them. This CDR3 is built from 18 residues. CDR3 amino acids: CASGQLGQDLSGANVLTF. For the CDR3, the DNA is TGCGCCAGCGGGCAACTGGGGCAGGACCTATCTGGGGCCAACGTCCTGACTTTC.

CDR3 sequence reads: CASSPSVSGNTIYF. The CDR3 region has the DNA TGTGCCAGCAGTCCATCCGTCTCTGGAAACACCATATATTTT. J is TRBJ1-3 and V is TRBV27; D call uncertain. The CDR3 loop spans 14 amino acids. Trimming left V 5 bases short and J 0 bases short, with 8 bases between. Germline loops: CDR1 MNHEY, CDR2 SMNVEV (reference sequence).

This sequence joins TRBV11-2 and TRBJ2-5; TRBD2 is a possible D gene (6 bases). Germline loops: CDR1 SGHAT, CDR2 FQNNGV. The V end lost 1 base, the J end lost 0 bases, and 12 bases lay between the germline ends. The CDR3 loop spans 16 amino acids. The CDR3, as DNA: TGTGCCAGCAGCTTAGGACCTTGGGACTACCAAGAGACCCAGTACTTC. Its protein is CASSLGPWDYQETQYF.

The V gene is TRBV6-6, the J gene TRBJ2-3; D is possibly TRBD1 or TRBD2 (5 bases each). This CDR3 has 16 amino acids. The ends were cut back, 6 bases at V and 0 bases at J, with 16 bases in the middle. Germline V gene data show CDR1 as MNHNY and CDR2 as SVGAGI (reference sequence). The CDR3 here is CASRAGAKSSTDTQYF. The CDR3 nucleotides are TGTGCCAGCAGGGCCGGGGCAAAGTCTAGCACAGATACGCAGTATTTT.

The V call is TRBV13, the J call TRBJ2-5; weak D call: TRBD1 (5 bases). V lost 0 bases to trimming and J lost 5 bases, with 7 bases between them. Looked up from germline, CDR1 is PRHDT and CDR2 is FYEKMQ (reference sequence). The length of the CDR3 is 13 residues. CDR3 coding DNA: TGTGCCAGCAGCTTAGGGGGGCCGGAGACCCAGTACTTC. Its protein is CASSLGGPETQYF.

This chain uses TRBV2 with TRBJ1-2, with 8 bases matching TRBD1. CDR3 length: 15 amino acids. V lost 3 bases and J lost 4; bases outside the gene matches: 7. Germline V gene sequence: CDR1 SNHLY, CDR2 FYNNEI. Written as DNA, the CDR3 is TGTGCCAGCAGTGAGACAGGGGAAGGCATCTATGGCTACACCTTC. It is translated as CASSETGEGIYGYTF.

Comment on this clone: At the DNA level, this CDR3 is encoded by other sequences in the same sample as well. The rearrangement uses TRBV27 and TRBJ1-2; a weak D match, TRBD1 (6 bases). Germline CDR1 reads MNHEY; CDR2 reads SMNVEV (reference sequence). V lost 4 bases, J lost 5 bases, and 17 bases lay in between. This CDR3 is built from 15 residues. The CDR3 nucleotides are TGTGCCAGCAGTTCAGGGGCAAACCTCGGATATGGCTACACCTTC. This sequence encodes CASSSGANLGYGYTF.

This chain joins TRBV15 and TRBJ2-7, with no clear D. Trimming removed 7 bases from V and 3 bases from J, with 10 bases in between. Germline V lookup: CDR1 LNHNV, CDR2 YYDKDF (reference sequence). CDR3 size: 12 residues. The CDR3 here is CATTTTGYEQYF. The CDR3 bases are TGTGCCACCACCACGACTGGCTACGAGCAGTACTTC.

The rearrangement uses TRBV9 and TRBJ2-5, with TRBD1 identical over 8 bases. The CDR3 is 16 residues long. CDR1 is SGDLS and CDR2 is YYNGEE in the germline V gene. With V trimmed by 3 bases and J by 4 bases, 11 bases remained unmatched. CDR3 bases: TGTGCCAGCAGCGGAAACGTAAGGACAGGGAGAGAGACCCAGTACTTC. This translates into CASSGNVRTGRETQYF.

The CDR3 sequence: CSARANTEAFF. The CDR3 DNA reads TGCAGTGCTAGAGCAAACACTGAAGCTTTCTTT. The chain is built from TRBV20-1 and TRBJ1-1; no clear D. Trimming removed 1 base from V and 2 bases from J, with 2 bases in between. Germline CDR1 is DFQATT and CDR2 is SNEGSKA (reference sequence). The CDR3 contains 11 residues.

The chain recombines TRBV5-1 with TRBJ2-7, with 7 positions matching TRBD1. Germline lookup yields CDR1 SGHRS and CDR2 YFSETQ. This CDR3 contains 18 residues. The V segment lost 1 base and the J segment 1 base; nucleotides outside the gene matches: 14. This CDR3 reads CASSLFPPGRDSSYEQYF. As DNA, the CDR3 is TGCGCCAGCAGCTTGTTCCCCCCCGGACGGGACAGTTCCTACGAGCAGTACTTC.

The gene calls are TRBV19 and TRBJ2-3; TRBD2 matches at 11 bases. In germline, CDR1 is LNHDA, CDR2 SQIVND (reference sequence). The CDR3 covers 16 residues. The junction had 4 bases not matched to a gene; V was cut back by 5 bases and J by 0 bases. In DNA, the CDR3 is TGTGCCAGTAGTCCCGGGACTAGCGGAAGCACAGATACGCAGTATTTT. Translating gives CASSPGTSGSTDTQYF.

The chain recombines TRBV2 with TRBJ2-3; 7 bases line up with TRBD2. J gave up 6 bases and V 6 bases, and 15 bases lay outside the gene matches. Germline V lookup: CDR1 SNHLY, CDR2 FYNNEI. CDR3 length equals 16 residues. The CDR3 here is CASSTSPSGIWDTQYF. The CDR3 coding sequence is TGTGCCAGCAGCACCTCACCTAGCGGAATCTGGGATACGCAGTATTTT.

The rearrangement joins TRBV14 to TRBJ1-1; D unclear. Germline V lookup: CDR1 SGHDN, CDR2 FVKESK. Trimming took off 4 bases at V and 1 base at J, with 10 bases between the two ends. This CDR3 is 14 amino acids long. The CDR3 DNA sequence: TGTGCCAGCAGCCTTTCGACATCGAACACTGAAGCTTTCTTT. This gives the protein CASSLSTSNTEAFF.

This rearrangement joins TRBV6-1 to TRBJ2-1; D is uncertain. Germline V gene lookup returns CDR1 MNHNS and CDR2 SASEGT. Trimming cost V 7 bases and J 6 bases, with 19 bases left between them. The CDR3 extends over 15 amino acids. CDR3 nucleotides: TGTGCCAGCACCAACCACCACGGGCCCGGCAATGAGCAGTTCTTC. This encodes CASTNHHGPGNEQFF.